These 15 T cell receptor beta chains came from one sample sequenced in a study of blood T cell repertoires in COVID-19 (TCRdb year 2020). Libraries were made using the immunoSEQ multiplex PCR assay. The immuneACCESS repertoire file appears here via TCRdb, limited to in-frame rearrangements. These files lack a portion of the clones; in checked studies, under half of the deficit traces to unresolved V genes, and the cause of the others is not known. The sample table shows about 96,000 clones, and roughly 90% are seen once. The ten most abundant clones make up more than 3.5% of the sample. The sample taken for sequencing was peripheral blood. The receptor source for this set is a human donor with COVID-19, enrolled during active disease. The donor label of this sample is uncertain.

In DNA, the CDR3 is TGTGCCAGCTCTCACAGCACAGGGTTCGGCACTGAAGCTTTCTTT. This translates into CASSHSTGFGTEAFF. V usage is TRBV18 and J usage is TRBJ1-1, with a tentative D call TRBD1 (6 bases). V gave up 6 bases and J gave up 4 bases, with 18 bases separating them. CDR1 KGHSH and CDR2 LQKENI come from the germline V gene. This CDR3 spans 15 amino acids.

The CDR3 sequence is CSASIPRTGEETQYF. CDR3 bases: TGCAGTGCTAGTATCCCAAGGACAGGGGAAGAGACCCAGTACTTC. The chain is built from TRBV20-1 and TRBJ2-5; TRBD1 matches at 9 bases. Trimming took 3 bases from V and 3 from J; bases not matched to a gene: 8. Germline CDR1 is DFQATT and CDR2 is SNEGSKA (reference sequence). This CDR3 has 15 amino acids.

CDR3: CASSYLAGERDTQYF. The CDR3 nucleotides read TGTGCCAGCAGCTATTTAGCGGGGGAAAGAGATACGCAGTATTTT. V is TRBV4-2 and J is TRBJ2-3; TRBD2 matches 9 bases. CDR3 length equals 15 residues. Germline assignment: CDR1 LGHNA and CDR2 YNFKEQ. V lost 5 bases, J lost 5 bases, and 8 bases stayed unmatched.

The chain employs TRBV24-1 and TRBJ1-2; unclear D gene. The CDR3 runs 12 residues. Germline-derived CDR1 and CDR2 are KGHDR and SFDVKD. V lost 3 bases to trimming and J lost 3 bases, with 4 bases between them. CDR3 sequence (DNA): TGTGCCACCAGTGATCGCGACTATGGCTACACCTTC. This gives the protein CATSDRDYGYTF.

V gene TRBV30 combines with J gene TRBJ1-1; D remains ambiguous. This CDR3 contains 16 residues. V lost 4 bases to trimming and J lost 6 bases, with 24 bases between them. CDR1 and CDR2 from the germline V gene are GTSNPN and SVGIG (reference sequence). In DNA form, the CDR3 reads TGTGCCTGGAAGGATAGTCGCAGCGCGGTTACGTCTGAAGCTTTCTTT. Its protein product is CAWKDSRSAVTSEAFF.

The chain couples TRBV6-1 to TRBJ1-4, with D tentatively TRBD1 (5 bases). The CDR3 is 15 residues long. Germline V lookup: CDR1 MNHNS, CDR2 SASEGT. V lost 2 bases and J 8 bases, leaving 15 bases between the germline ends. The CDR3 DNA reads as TGTGCCAGCAGTGAACAGCAGGGTTTTTCGGAAAAACTGTTTTTT. This encodes CASSEQQGFSEKLFF.

This clone came up once. The rearrangement uses TRBV6-5 and TRBJ1-3, with D maybe TRBD1 (6 bases). Germline assignment: CDR1 MNHEY and CDR2 SVGAGI. The CDR3 runs 15 residues. V lost 6 bases, J lost 2 bases, and 14 bases lay in between. The CDR3 is CASRSPGVAGNTIYF. The CDR3 DNA sequence: TGTGCCAGCAGGAGTCCAGGGGTGGCTGGAAACACCATATATTTT.

This clone was recorded once. The V gene is TRBV19, the J gene TRBJ2-3; no firm D call. The V gene's germline CDR1 is LNHDA and CDR2 SQIVND (reference sequence). Trimming shortened V by 3 bases and J by 0 bases, and 4 bases separated the two germline ends. The CDR3 consists of 13 residues. CDR3 nucleotide sequence: TGTGCCAGTAGTATTGGCAGCACAGATACGCAGTATTTT. Its protein product is CASSIGSTDTQYF.

The V gene is TRBV5-4, the J gene TRBJ2-5; 7 positions agree with TRBD2. J lost 4 bases, V lost 2 bases, and 8 bases had no gene match. Germline CDR1 reads SGHNT; CDR2 reads YYREEE (reference sequence). The CDR3 covers 15 residues. The CDR3 here is CASSFGTNRIETQYF. CDR3 sequence (DNA): TGTGCCAGCAGCTTTGGGACTAACAGGATAGAGACCCAGTACTTC.

The rearrangement joins TRBV29-1 to TRBJ2-7; possible D gene TRBD1, 6 bases. Germline assignment: CDR1 SQVTM and CDR2 ANQGSEA. CDR3 size: 13 residues. Here the CDR3 reads CSVLVQGTYEQYF. CDR3 sequence (DNA): TGCAGTGTGTTGGTGCAGGGGACCTACGAGCAGTACTTC.

This chain connects TRBV18 to TRBJ1-2; no clear D gene. This CDR3 comprises 15 residues. Germline loops: CDR1 KGHSH, CDR2 LQKENI. V was clipped by 1 base and J by 9 bases, with 18 bases between them. In DNA, the CDR3 is TGTGCCAGCTCACCACAATGGGAGTCGGGGTTTAGCTACACCTTC. It specifies CASSPQWESGFSYTF. Combining the CDR3 with reference TRBV18 and TRBJ1-2 gives the whole variable domain NAGVMQNPRHLVRRRGQEARLRCSPMKGHSHVYWYRQLPEEGLKFMVYLQKENIIDESGMPKERFSAEFPKEGPSILRIQQVVRGDSAAYFCASSPQWESGFSYTFGSGTRLTVV.

This chain joins TRBV10-1 and TRBJ1-1; D possibly corresponds to TRBD1 (6 bases). The CDR3 is made up of 13 amino acids. Looked up from germline, CDR1 is WNHNN and CDR2 is SYGVQD (reference sequence). The V end was cut by 5 bases, the J end by 5 bases, with 12 bases between. The CDR3 loop is CASSSQGGTEAFF. In DNA, the CDR3 is TGCGCCAGCAGTTCTCAAGGGGGAACTGAAGCTTTCTTT.

The chain uses TRBV24-1 and TRBJ2-3; tentative D call: TRBD2 (7 bases). Trimming shortened V by 7 bases and J by 1 base, and 17 bases separated the two germline ends. The CDR3 runs to 16 residues. CDR1 KGHDR and CDR2 SFDVKD come from the germline V gene. CDR3 coding DNA: TGTGCCACCAGCCGAGGCTGGGGGGGCGGCACAGATACGCAGTATTTT. This codes for CATSRGWGGGTDTQYF.

This chain joins TRBV27 and TRBJ1-1, with TRBD1 as a possible D gene (5 bases). The CDR3 sequence is 11 residues long. V lost 7 bases and J 7 bases, leaving 10 bases between the germline ends. Per the germline V gene, CDR1 is MNHEY and CDR2 is SMNVEV (reference sequence). The CDR3 sequence: CASTWGFEAFF. CDR3 coding DNA: TGTGCCAGCACCTGGGGCTTTGAAGCTTTCTTT.

This clone was seen a handful of times. The rearrangement links TRBV30 to TRBJ2-3; D is unresolved. V shed 5 bases and J shed 6 bases, with 9 bases lying between them. The CDR3 spans 11 residues. Germline V gives CDR1 GTSNPN, CDR2 SVGIG (reference sequence). CDR3 nucleotides: TGTGCCTGGTCTAGTGAGGATACGCAGTATTTT. It yields the protein CAWSSEDTQYF.